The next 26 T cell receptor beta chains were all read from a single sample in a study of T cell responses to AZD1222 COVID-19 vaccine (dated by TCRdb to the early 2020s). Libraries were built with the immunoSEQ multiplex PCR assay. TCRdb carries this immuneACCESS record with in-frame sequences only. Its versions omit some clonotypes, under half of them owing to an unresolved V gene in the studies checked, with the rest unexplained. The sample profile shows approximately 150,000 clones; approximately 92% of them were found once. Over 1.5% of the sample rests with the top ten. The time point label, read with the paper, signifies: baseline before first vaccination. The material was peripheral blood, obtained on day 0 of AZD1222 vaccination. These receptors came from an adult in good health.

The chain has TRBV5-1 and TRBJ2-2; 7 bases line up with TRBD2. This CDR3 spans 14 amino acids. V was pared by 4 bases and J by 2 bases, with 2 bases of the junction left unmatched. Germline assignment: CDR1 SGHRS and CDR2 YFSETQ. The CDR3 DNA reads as TGCGCCAGCAGCGGACTAGGTAACACCGGGGAGCTGTTTTTT. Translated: CASSGLGNTGELFF. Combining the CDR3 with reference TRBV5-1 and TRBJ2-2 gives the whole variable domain KAGVTQTPRYLIKTRGQQVTLSCSPISGHRSVSWYQQTPGQGLQFLFEYFSETQRNKGNFPGRFSGRQFSNSRSEMNVSTLELGDSALYLCASSGLGNTGELFFGEGSRLTVL.

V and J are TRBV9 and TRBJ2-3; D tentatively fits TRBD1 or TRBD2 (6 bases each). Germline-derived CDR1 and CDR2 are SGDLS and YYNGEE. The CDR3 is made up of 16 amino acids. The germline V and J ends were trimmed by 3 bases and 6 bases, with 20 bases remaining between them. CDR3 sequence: CASSAAPTGGVDTQYF. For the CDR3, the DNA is TGTGCCAGCAGCGCCGCCCCTACCGGGGGCGTGGATACGCAGTATTTT.

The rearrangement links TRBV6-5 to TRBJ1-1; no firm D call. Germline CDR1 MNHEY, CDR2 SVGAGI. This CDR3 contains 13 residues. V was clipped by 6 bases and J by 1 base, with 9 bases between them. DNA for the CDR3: TGTGCCAGCAGGGCCTTTACGAACACTGAAGCTTTCTTT. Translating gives CASRAFTNTEAFF.

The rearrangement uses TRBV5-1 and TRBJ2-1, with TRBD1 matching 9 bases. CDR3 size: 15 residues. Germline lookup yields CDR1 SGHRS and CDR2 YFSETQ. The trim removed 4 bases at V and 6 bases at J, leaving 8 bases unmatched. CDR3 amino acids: CASSQQDRGLNEQFF. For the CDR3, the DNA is TGCGCCAGCAGCCAACAGGACAGGGGCCTCAATGAGCAGTTCTTC.

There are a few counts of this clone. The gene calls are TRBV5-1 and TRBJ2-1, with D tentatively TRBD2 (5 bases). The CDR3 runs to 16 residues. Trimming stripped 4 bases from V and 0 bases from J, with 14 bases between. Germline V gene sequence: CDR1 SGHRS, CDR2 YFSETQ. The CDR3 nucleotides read TGCGCCAGCAGCCTCCAAGCGGATCTCTCCTACAATGAGCAGTTCTTC. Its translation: CASSLQADLSYNEQFF.

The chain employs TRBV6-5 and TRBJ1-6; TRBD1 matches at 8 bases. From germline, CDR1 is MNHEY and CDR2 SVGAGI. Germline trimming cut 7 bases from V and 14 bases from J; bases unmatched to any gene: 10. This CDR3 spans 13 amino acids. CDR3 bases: TGTGCCAGCAATACCAGACAGGGGCAGGCCCTCCACTTT. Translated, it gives CASNTRQGQALHF.

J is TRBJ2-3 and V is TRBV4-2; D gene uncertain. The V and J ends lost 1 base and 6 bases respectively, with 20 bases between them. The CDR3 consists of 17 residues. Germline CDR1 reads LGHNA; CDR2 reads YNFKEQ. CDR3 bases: TGTGCCAGCAGCCAAGTGGGTGCGGAGAAAAGAAGTGATACGCAGTATTTT. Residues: CASSQVGAEKRSDTQYF.

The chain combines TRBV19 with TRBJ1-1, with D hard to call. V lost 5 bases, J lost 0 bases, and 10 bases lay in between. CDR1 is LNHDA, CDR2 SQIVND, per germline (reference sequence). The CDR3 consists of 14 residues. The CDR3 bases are TGTGCCAGTAGTGTTCCGTACATGAACACTGAAGCTTTCTTT. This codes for CASSVPYMNTEAFF.

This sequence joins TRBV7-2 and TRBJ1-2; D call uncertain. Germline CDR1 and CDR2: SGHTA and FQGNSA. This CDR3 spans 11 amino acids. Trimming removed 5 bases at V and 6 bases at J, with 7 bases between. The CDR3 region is CASSPQDGYTF. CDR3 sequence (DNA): TGTGCCAGCAGCCCTCAGGATGGCTACACCTTC.

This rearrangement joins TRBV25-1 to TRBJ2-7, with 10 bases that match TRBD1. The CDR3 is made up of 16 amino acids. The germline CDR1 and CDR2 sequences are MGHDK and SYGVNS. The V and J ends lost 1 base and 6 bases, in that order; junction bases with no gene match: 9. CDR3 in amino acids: CASSESTLGQGSEQYF. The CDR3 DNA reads TGTGCCAGCAGTGAATCCACGCTGGGACAGGGGAGCGAGCAGTACTTC.

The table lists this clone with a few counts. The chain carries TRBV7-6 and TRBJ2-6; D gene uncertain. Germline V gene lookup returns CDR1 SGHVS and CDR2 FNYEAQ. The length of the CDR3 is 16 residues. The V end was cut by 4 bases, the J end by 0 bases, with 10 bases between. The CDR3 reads CASSSHGGSGANVLTF. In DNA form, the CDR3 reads TGTGCCAGCAGCTCGCATGGCGGCTCTGGGGCCAACGTCCTGACTTTC.

The CDR3 coding sequence is TGTGCCAGCAGCCAATACGGGGCAGGAGGCAATCAGCCCCAGCATTTT. This encodes CASSQYGAGGNQPQHF. The V call is TRBV3-1 (or the pseudogene TRBV3-2), the J call TRBJ1-5; tentative D call: TRBD1 (5 bases). Trimming shortened V by 2 bases and J by 2 bases, and 13 bases separated the two germline ends. CDR3 length: 16 amino acids. The V gene's germline CDR1 is LGHDT and CDR2 YNNKEL (reference sequence).

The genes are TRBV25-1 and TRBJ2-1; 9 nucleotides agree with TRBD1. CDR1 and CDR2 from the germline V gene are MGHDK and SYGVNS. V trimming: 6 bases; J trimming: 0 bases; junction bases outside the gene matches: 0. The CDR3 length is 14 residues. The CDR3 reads CASRTGGSYNEQFF. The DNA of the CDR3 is TGTGCCAGCAGGACAGGGGGCTCCTACAATGAGCAGTTCTTC.

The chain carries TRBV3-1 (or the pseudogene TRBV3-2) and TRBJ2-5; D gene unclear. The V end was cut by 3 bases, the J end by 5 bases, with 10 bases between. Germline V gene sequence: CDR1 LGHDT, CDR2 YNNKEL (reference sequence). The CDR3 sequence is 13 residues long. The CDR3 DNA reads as TGTGCCAGCAGCCACCGCGGTGGGGAGACCCAGTACTTC. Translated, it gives CASSHRGGETQYF.

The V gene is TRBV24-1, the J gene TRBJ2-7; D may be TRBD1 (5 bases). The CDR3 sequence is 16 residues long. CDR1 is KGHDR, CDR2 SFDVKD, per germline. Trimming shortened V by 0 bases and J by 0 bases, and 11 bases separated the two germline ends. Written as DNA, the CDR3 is TGTGCCACCAGTGATTTGAGGGCAGGGCTCTCCTACGAGCAGTACTTC. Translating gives CATSDLRAGLSYEQYF.

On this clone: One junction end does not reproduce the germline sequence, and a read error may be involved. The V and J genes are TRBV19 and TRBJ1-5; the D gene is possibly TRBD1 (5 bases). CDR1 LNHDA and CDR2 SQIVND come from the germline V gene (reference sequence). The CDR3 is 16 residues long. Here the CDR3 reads CASSIGQKNSNQPQHF. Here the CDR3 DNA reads TGTGCCAGCAGTATTGGACAAAAGAATAGCAATCAGCCCCAGCATTTT.

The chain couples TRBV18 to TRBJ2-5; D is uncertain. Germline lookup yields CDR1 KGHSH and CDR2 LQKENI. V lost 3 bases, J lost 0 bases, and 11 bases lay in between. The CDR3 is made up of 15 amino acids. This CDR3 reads CASSPLIRYQETQYF. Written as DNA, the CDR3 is TGTGCCAGCTCACCCCTTATCAGGTACCAAGAGACCCAGTACTTC. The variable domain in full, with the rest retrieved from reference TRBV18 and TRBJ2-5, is NAGVMQNPRHLVRRRGQEARLRCSPMKGHSHVYWYRQLPEEGLKFMVYLQKENIIDESGMPKERFSAEFPKEGPSILRIQQVVRGDSAAYFCASSPLIRYQETQYFGPGTRLLVL.

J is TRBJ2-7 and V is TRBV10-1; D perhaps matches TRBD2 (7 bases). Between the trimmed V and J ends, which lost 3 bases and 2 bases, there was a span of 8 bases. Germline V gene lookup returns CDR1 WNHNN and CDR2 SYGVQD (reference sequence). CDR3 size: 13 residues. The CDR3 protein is CASSDGGPYEQYF. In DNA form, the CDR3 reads TGCGCCAGCAGTGACGGGGGGCCCTACGAGCAGTACTTC.

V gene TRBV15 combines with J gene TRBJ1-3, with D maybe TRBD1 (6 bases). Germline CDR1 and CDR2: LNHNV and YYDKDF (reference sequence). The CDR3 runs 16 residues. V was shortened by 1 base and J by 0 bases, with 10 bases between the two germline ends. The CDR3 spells CATSRGRGDSGNTIYF. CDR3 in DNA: TGTGCCACCAGCAGAGGCAGGGGAGACTCTGGAAACACCATATATTTT.

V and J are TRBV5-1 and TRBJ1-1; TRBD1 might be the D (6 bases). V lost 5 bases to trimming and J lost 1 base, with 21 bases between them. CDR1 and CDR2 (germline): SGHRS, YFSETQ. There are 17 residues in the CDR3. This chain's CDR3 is CASRHQPMTGKNTEAFF. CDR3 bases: TGCGCCAGCAGACACCAACCTATGACAGGAAAGAACACTGAAGCTTTCTTT.

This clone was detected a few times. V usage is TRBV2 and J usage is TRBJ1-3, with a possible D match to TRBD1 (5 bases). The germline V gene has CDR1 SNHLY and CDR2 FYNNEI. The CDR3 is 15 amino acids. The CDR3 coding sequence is TGTGCAGCGGGGGGGGGAGGGGACTCTGGAAACACCATATATTTT. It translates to CAAGGGGDSGNTIYF.

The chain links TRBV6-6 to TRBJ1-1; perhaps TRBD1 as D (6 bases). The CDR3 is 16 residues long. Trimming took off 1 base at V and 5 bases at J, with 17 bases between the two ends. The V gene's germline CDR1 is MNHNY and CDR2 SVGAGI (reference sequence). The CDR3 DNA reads TGTGCCAGCAGTTACTTAGTCGGGGGGGCTGGGACTGAAGCTTTCTTT. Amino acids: CASSYLVGGAGTEAFF.

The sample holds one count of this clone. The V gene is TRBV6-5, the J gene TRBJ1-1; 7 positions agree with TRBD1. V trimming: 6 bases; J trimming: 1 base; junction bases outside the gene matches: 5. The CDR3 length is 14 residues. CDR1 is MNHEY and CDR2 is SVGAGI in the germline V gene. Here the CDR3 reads CASRRDRENTEAFF. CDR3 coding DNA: TGTGCCAGCAGGAGGGACAGAGAGAACACTGAAGCTTTCTTT.

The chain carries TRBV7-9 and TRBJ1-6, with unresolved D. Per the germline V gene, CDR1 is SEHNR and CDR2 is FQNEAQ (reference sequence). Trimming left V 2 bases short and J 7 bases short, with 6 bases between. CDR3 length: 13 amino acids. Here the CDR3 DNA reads TGTGCCAGCAGCTTAAGTCTGAATTCACCCCTCCACTTT. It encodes CASSLSLNSPLHF. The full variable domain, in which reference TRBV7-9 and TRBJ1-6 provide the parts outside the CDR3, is DTGVSQNPRHKITKRGQNVTFRCDPISEHNRLYWYRQTLGQGPEFLTYFQNEAQLEKSRLLSDRFSAERPKGSFSTLEIQRTEQGDSAMYLCASSLSLNSPLHFGNGTRLTVT.

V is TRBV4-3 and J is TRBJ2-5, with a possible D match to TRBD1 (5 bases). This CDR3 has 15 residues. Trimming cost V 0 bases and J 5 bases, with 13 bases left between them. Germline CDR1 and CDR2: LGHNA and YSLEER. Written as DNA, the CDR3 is TGCGCCAGCAGCCAAGATCGGCAGGGCTGGGAGACCCAGTACTTC. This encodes CASSQDRQGWETQYF.

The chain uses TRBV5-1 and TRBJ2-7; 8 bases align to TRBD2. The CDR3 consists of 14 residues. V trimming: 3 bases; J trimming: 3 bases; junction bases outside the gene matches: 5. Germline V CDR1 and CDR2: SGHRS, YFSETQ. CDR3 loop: CASSSGLEIYEQYF. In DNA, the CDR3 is TGCGCCAGCAGCTCGGGACTAGAGATCTACGAGCAGTACTTC. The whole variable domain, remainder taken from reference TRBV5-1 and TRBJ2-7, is KAGVTQTPRYLIKTRGQQVTLSCSPISGHRSVSWYQQTPGQGLQFLFEYFSETQRNKGNFPGRFSGRQFSNSRSEMNVSTLELGDSALYLCASSSGLEIYEQYFGPGTRLTVT.